This paragraph reports one TCR beta chain. Per the authors' pipeline: Reference gene primer amplification gave estimated nucleated cell counts. TCRdb's table, derived via immunoSEQ multiplex PCR, lists solely in-frame clones and lacks some. The DNA gave D and trimming, while V, J and clone size come from that table. The repertoire consists of 250,000 to 300,000 clones, with roughly 88% occurring once and the leading ten covering about 7%. This sample is part of a study of blood T cell repertoires in COVID-19. Study details: Italy, Spain and the United States were the sources of the convalescent and acute COVID-19 samples. The analysed material was cDNA or gDNA that came from T cells, B-cell-depleted T cells, or PBMCs.

The V and J ends lost 0 bases and 6 bases respectively, with 12 bases between them. The length of the CDR3 is 14 residues. In germline, CDR1 is GTSNPN, CDR2 SVGIG (reference sequence). The sequencing sample was made of peripheral blood. The origin of this receptor is a woman in her 30s who had recovered from COVID-19. The chain carries TRBV30 and TRBJ1-5; tentatively, D is TRBD1 (5 bases). The CDR3 region has the DNA TGTGCCTGGAGTGTAGGGGCGCTAGGTCAGCCCCAGCATTTT. Protein product: CAWSVGALGQPQHF.